This T cell receptor beta chain emerged from a study of T cell repertoires in cytomegalovirus infection. Turning to the study itself: Through public TCR beta signatures, both CMV infection and matching HLA type were indicated.

TCRdb ran MiXCR on the reads and lists one entry per CDR3 protein. This sample has around 170,000 distinct CDR3 sequences, with approximately 17% found just once. Germline V lookup: CDR1 SGHTA, CDR2 FQGNSA. CDR3 size: 15 residues. V lost 5 bases to trimming and J lost 6 bases; unmatched junction nucleotides: 12. This clonotype was picked up many times. The material sequenced was CD8+ T cells from PBMCs. The source of this sequence is a human donor in good health (CMV status not recorded). Some clones in this sample may be carry-over from other donors' samples. The chain recombines TRBV7-2 with TRBJ2-7; 8 positions match TRBD2. CDR3 region: CASSRSGRTPIEQYF. CDR3 nucleotides: TGTGCCAGCAGCCGGAGCGGGAGAACCCCTATCGAGCAGTACTTC.